The clone carrying this T cell receptor beta chain has only a few counts. Its specificity is unknown. Time point: peripheral blood 6 weeks after treatment start. Every patient provided from 1 to 8 samples, collected pretreatment and on-treatment. Measured with immunoSEQ multiplex PCR; TCRdb has only the in-frame clones, and not every one. The sample yields some 120,000 clones, approximately 85% seen once. This sample is part of a study of PD-L1 blockade in urothelial cancer. About the research overall: About 90% of the roughly 29 patients were men whose urothelial cancer was bladder-origin. Study-wide results and caveats: Durable benefit accompanied greater 3-week expansion of tumor-associated blood clones. Lower than median blood TCR clonality before treatment predicted better survival.

The V gene's germline CDR1 is SGHAT and CDR2 FQNNGV. V lost 1 base to trimming and J lost 3 bases, with 10 bases between them. The length of the CDR3 is 15 residues. The TCR was taken from a man between 50 and 59 years old with urothelial cancer. The sequencing used PBMCs, collected around atezolizumab (anti-PD-L1) treatment. The rearrangement uses TRBV11-2 and TRBJ2-1, with D possibly matching TRBD2 (5 bases). Written as DNA, the CDR3 is TGTGCCAGCAGCTTAGGTGGGAGACGCTACAATGAGCAGTTCTTC. Translated: CASSLGGRRYNEQFF.